A selection of T cell receptor beta chains follows, all from one sample in a study of spatial heterogeneity in lung cancer. One entry per CDR3 protein, called by TCRdb with MiXCR from the 5' RACE reads. The sample holds about 120,000 distinct CDR3 sequences, more than 9% seen once. Material: PBMCs, obtained at follow-up. These receptors all stem from a male donor with early-stage non-small cell lung cancer. The CDR3 runs from the conserved cysteine through the conserved F or W. The order of the fields is V gene, clone size, J gene, D gene, CDR3 DNA, CDR3 protein. A D gene is named only where the DNA matches it firmly. Clone size is given for some rows only: seen once, a few or many times, or a class if the clone is expanded.

>TRBV7-3|many|TRBJ2-7|-
TGTGCCAGCAGCTTAGGGCAGGGAGAAGGGGAGCAGTACTTC
CASSLGQGEGEQYF
>TRBV12-3/TRBV12-4|-|TRBJ2-2|-
TGTGCCAGCAGTTTAGAAGGGGAGCTGTTTTTT
CASSLEGELFF
>TRBV5-4|few|TRBJ1-5|-
TGTGCCAGCAGCTTCGACCCCGGAGGTAATCAGCCCCAGCATTTT
CASSFDPGGNQPQHF
>TRBV20-1|-|TRBJ2-7|-
TGCAGTGCTACCCGGGACCATCCCTACGAGCAGTACTTC
CSATRDHPYEQYF
>TRBV28|-|TRBJ1-1|-
TGTGCCAGCAGCCGACGGTTTGTGGGCGCTGAAGCTTTCTTT
CASSRRFVGAEAFF
>TRBV20-1|many|TRBJ1-5|-
TGCAGTGCTAGAGATATGCAGGCCAATCAGCCCCAGCATTTT
CSARDMQANQPQHF
>TRBV5-5|-|TRBJ1-2|-
TGTGCCAGCAGCCGGGACCAGGCGAGCAACTATGGCTACACCTTC
CASSRDQASNYGYTF
>TRBV20-1|-|TRBJ2-1|-
TGCAGTGCTAGAGAGGCGGACTACTCCTACAATGAGCAGTTCTTC
CSAREADYSYNEQFF
>TRBV12-3/TRBV12-4|-|TRBJ1-5|-
TGTGCCAGCAGTTTAGTTCGGGGGGAGAATCAGCCCCAGCATTTT
CASSLVRGENQPQHF
>TRBV11-3|many|TRBJ2-7|-
TGTGCCAGCAGCTTAGATGACAGCTCCTACGAGCAGTACTTC
CASSLDDSSYEQYF
>TRBV6-1|few|TRBJ1-3|TRBD1
TGTGCCAGCAGTGCGGGACAGACTGTCTCTGGAAACACCATATATTTT
CASSAGQTVSGNTIYF
>TRBV24-1|many|TRBJ1-2|-
TGTGCCACCAGTGATCCGACCAGTCCGCGACTGGGCTACACCTTC
CATSDPTSPRLGYTF
>TRBV20-1|few|TRBJ2-7|-
TGCAGTGCTAGAGCTGGTAGCGGACCCTACGAGCAGTACTTC
CSARAGSGPYEQYF
>TRBV3-1|many|TRBJ2-1|TRBD1
TGTGCCAGCTCTTTGCGGGCCCCCTCCCGGACAGGGTTCAATGAGCAGTTCTTC
CASSLRAPSRTGFNEQFF
>TRBV9|few|TRBJ2-5|-
TGTGCCAGCAGCGTAGACGGGGGCATCGAGACCCAGTACTTC
CASSVDGGIETQYF
>TRBV14|many|TRBJ2-3|-
TGTGCCAGCAGCCAAGTTCGGGGCACAGATACGCAGTATTTT
CASSQVRGTDTQYF
>TRBV29-1|many|TRBJ2-2|-
TGCAGCGTTGAAGCGAGACAGGCCGGCGGGGAGCTGTTTTTT
CSVEARQAGGELFF
>TRBV29-1|many|TRBJ1-2|-
TGCAGCGTCGCTGAGGAAAACCGCTATGGCTACACCTTC
CSVAEENRYGYTF
>TRBV28|many|TRBJ2-7|-
TGTGCCAGCATCTTGGGCAGGGTTGGCGAGCAGTACTTC
CASILGRVGEQYF
>TRBV13|few|TRBJ1-1|-
TGTGCCAGCAGCCGGCACGGGGGGGGCGTACCGAACACTGAAGCTTTCTTT
CASSRHGGGVPNTEAFF
>TRBV5-1|-|TRBJ1-6|-
TGCGCCAGCAGCTTGGAGCCCGAGAATTCACCCCTCCACTTT
CASSLEPENSPLHF
>TRBV7-2|-|TRBJ2-1|-
TGTGCCAGCAGCTTTGGGCAGACAATCTACAATGAGCAGTTCTTC
CASSFGQTIYNEQFF
>TRBV7-2|few|TRBJ2-2|-
TGTGCCAGCACCCTGTACTTTACTACCGGGGAGCTGTTTTTT
CASTLYFTTGELFF
>TRBV15|many|TRBJ2-2|-
TGTGCCACCCGGGGGGCTAACACCGGGGAGCTGTTTTTT
CATRGANTGELFF
>TRBV18|few|TRBJ1-2|-
TGTGCCAGCTCCCACACCCAAGGCCGGGGTCGCGGCACAGAATATGGCTACACCTTC
CASSHTQGRGRGTEYGYTF
>TRBV4-1|-|TRBJ2-7|-
TGCGCCAGCAGCCACGGCGGGATGGGCGAGCAGTACTTC
CASSHGGMGEQYF
>TRBV4-1|-|TRBJ2-1|-
TGCGCCAGCAGCCAAGACCCCAAGGGTACCTTCGGCCACTTTGAGCAGTTCTTC
CASSQDPKGTFGHFEQFF
>TRBV5-1|few|TRBJ2-7|TRBD1
TGCGCCAGCAGCTTTACAGGGGGCTCCTACGAGCAGTACTTC
CASSFTGGSYEQYF
>TRBV7-2|-|TRBJ2-5|-
TGTGCCAGCAGCCCCCGACTCCGGGAGCTCGGAGAGACCCAGTACTTC
CASSPRLRELGETQYF
>TRBV20-1|many|TRBJ1-2|TRBD1
TGCAGTGCTAGTGACAGGGGGCTTGGCTACACCTTC
CSASDRGLGYTF
>TRBV12-3/TRBV12-4|many|TRBJ1-1|-
TGTGCCAGCAGCCGAGGATCAATTTCAGAAGCTTTCTTT
CASSRGSISEAFF
>TRBV12-3/TRBV12-4|-|TRBJ1-1|-
TGTGCCAGCAGTCCAAAACAGGGTTTGAACACTGAAGCTTTCTTT
CASSPKQGLNTEAFF
>TRBV7-3|many|TRBJ2-2|TRBD1
TGTGCCAGCAGCTTTGACAGGGGTTACGGGGAGCTGTTTTTT
CASSFDRGYGELFF
>TRBV7-2|many|TRBJ2-3|-
TGTGCCAGCAGCTTAGCCGGCAGGTACTCGGATACGCAGTATTTT
CASSLAGRYSDTQYF
>TRBV10-3|few|TRBJ2-1|TRBD2
TGTGCCATCAGTGAGATAGCGGGGTTTAATGAGCAGTTCTTC
CAISEIAGFNEQFF
>TRBV20-1|many|TRBJ2-1|TRBD1
TGCAGTCTGGTCGGAACAGGGGTTCGGAGTGAGCAGTTCTTC
CSLVGTGVRSEQFF
>TRBV18|-|TRBJ1-6|-
TGTGCCAGCTCACCAGACTACTCCTATAATTCACCCCTCCACTTT
CASSPDYSYNSPLHF
>TRBV5-1|-|TRBJ2-3|-
TGCGCCAGCAGCTTCAGTTGGGGGCACGGAGATACGCAGTATTTT
CASSFSWGHGDTQYF
>TRBV28|many|TRBJ2-7|-
TGTGCCAGCAGTTTATCGGCTAGTCACGAGCAGTACTTC
CASSLSASHEQYF
>TRBV4-2|many|TRBJ1-2|-
TGTGCCAGCAGCCAAGAGGCAGGAGCTAACTATGGCTACACCTTC
CASSQEAGANYGYTF